The 16 T cell receptor beta chains given below trace back to one sample, sequenced in a study of post-analysis software for immune sequencing data (dated by TCRdb to the mid-2010s). What the work shows at the level of the full study, not this receptor alone: Roughly 5 TRBV segments, including TRBV5-6, TRBV5-1 and TRBV20-1, were significantly more frequent in patients than controls.

Library method: PCR. This sample was sequenced with an Illumina HiSeq 2500. Unique molecular identifiers were incorporated into TCR beta cDNA libraries to reduce PCR and sequencing biases. TCRdb trimmed public reads at Q25 via fastp, called clones via MiXCR and kept in-frame beta chains. Every entry covers one CDR3 protein and lists the most common genes and DNA from its rows. Across this sample there are roughly 570,000 distinct CDR3 sequences, with about a third seen only once. Around 5.9% of the sample lies in the top ten. What these receptors recognize is not known. Sequenced sample: blood. The source is a girl aged 2 to 17 with multiple sclerosis.

V gene TRBV6-5 combines with J gene TRBJ1-5; TRBD1 agrees at 9 bases. The J segment lost 7 bases and the V segment lost 4 bases, leaving 5 bases of the junction unmatched. This CDR3 contains 14 residues. Germline V gives CDR1 MNHEY, CDR2 SVGAGI. The CDR3 loop is CASSSTGGDQPQHF. The CDR3 DNA reads as TGTGCCAGCAGTTCGACAGGGGGTGACCAGCCCCAGCATTTT.

This clonotype appeared a few times. The gene calls are TRBV5-1 and TRBJ2-3, with D maybe TRBD1 (6 bases). V was clipped by 4 bases and J by 1 base, with 13 bases between them. The CDR3 sequence is 15 residues long. Germline V gene lookup returns CDR1 SGHRS and CDR2 YFSETQ. The CDR3, as DNA: TGCGCCAGCAGCGGCAGGGGCCGCCGCACAGATACGCAGTATTTT. Translating gives CASSGRGRRTDTQYF. The full variable domain, with the rest looked up from reference TRBV5-1 and TRBJ2-3, is KAGVTQTPRYLIKTRGQQVTLSCSPISGHRSVSWYQQTPGQGLQFLFEYFSETQRNKGNFPGRFSGRQFSNSRSEMNVSTLELGDSALYLCASSGRGRRTDTQYFGPGTRLTVL.

This clonotype was recorded a few times. The CDR3 region has the DNA TGTGCCAGCAGCGCCCAGGGGCTCGGGCAGTACTTC. Translated, it gives CASSAQGLGQYF. The chain has TRBV7-3 and TRBJ2-7, with a possible D match to TRBD1 (6 bases). Germline V gene data show CDR1 as SGHTA and CDR2 as FQGTGA. V was clipped by 5 bases and J by 9 bases, with 14 bases between them. The CDR3 sequence is 12 residues long.

The chain combines TRBV5-1 with TRBJ2-1; possible D gene TRBD2, 5 bases. V was trimmed by 6 bases and J by 5 bases, leaving 12 bases between them. This CDR3 has 13 residues. The V gene's germline CDR1 is SGHRS and CDR2 YFSETQ. The CDR3 DNA reads TGCGCCAGCAACCTAGACGGGAACAATGAGCAGTTCTTC. Translating it yields CASNLDGNNEQFF.

The gene calls are TRBV7-2 and TRBJ1-2, with D tentatively TRBD1 (5 bases). This CDR3 has 13 amino acids. Between the trimmed V and J ends, which lost 5 bases and 7 bases, there was a span of 14 bases. The germline V gene has CDR1 SGHTA and CDR2 FQGNSA. CDR3: CASSKDLRGGYTF. The CDR3 DNA sequence: TGTGCCAGCAGCAAAGACCTAAGGGGTGGCTACACCTTC.

The J gene is TRBJ2-6, the V gene TRBV20-1, with D unresolved. Germline CDR1 is DFQATT and CDR2 is SNEGSKA (reference sequence). The CDR3 length is 14 residues. V was clipped by 6 bases and J by 2 bases, with 11 bases between them. CDR3 amino acids: CSARHQPGANVLTF. CDR3 DNA: TGCAGTGCGAGGCACCAGCCTGGGGCCAACGTCCTGACTTTC.

V gene TRBV19 combines with J gene TRBJ1-2, with D unclear. From germline, CDR1 is LNHDA and CDR2 SQIVND (reference sequence). CDR3 length: 14 amino acids. Trimming took off 7 bases at V and 3 bases at J, with 15 bases between the two ends. The CDR3 protein is CASTTLIRDYGYTF. The CDR3 DNA reads TGTGCCAGTACCACGCTCATTCGGGACTATGGCTACACCTTC. The whole variable domain, remainder taken from reference TRBV19 and TRBJ1-2, is DGGITQSPKYLFRKEGQNVTLSCEQNLNHDAMYWYRQDPGQGLRLIYYSQIVNDFQKGDIAEGYSVSREKKESFPLTVTSAQKNPTAFYLCASTTLIRDYGYTFGSGTRLTVV.

Here the CDR3 reads CASSPDLAGQRSYNEQFF. CDR3 sequence (DNA): TGCGCCAGCAGCCCCGATCTAGCGGGGCAAAGATCCTACAATGAGCAGTTCTTC. The chain uses TRBV5-1 and TRBJ2-1, with 9 nucleotides matching TRBD2. The junction had 12 bases not matched to a gene; V was cut back by 4 bases and J by 1 base. The CDR3 contains 18 residues. The germline V gene has CDR1 SGHRS and CDR2 YFSETQ.

The CDR3 DNA follows: TGTGCCAGCTCCTTCAGTCAGGGCTACGAGCAGTACTTC. It encodes CASSFSQGYEQYF. The chain is built from TRBV18 and TRBJ2-7; possible D gene TRBD1, 5 bases. Germline V gives CDR1 KGHSH, CDR2 LQKENI. V lost 6 bases, J lost 3 bases, and 12 bases lay in between. The CDR3 extends over 13 amino acids.

In its sample, this clonotype was seen a few times. The chain carries TRBV27 and TRBJ2-1, with 11 bases lining up with TRBD1. Per the germline V gene, CDR1 is MNHEY and CDR2 is SMNVEV (reference sequence). CDR3 length equals 16 residues. V lost 6 bases, J lost 5 bases, and 9 bases stayed unmatched. The CDR3: CASSPRDRGWDNEQFF. The CDR3 nucleotides are TGTGCCAGCAGCCCCCGGGACAGGGGGTGGGACAATGAGCAGTTCTTC.

The rearrangement joins TRBV13 to TRBJ2-7; D perhaps matches TRBD2 (6 bases). The CDR3 consists of 15 residues. The ends were cut back, 4 bases at V and 2 bases at J, with 15 bases in the middle. Germline V lookup: CDR1 PRHDT, CDR2 FYEKMQ (reference sequence). CDR3 in DNA: TGTGCCAGCAGCTCCCGGGACTTTTCCCCCTACGAGCAGTACTTC. Translating it yields CASSSRDFSPYEQYF.

This clonotype occurred a few times. The V gene is TRBV12-3 or TRBV12-4, the J gene TRBJ2-1, with a tentative D call TRBD2 (6 bases). V lost 6 bases and J lost 1, with 16 bases in between. The CDR3 contains 16 residues. The CDR3 loop is CASRREARGSYNEQFF. The CDR3 DNA reads as TGTGCCAGCAGACGCGAGGCCCGGGGGTCCTACAATGAGCAGTTCTTC.

The rearrangement uses TRBV11-2 and TRBJ2-7; 12 bases match TRBD1. V was clipped by 6 bases and J by 6 bases; unmatched bases: 6. CDR1 and CDR2 (germline): SGHAT, FQNNGV. There are 14 residues in the CDR3. The CDR3 loop reads CASSIGTGGSEQYF. The CDR3 DNA follows: TGTGCCAGCAGTATAGGGACAGGGGGCTCCGAGCAGTACTTC.

The chain recombines TRBV5-1 with TRBJ2-1, with D perhaps TRBD1 (6 bases). The ends were cut back, 5 bases at V and 8 bases at J, with 11 bases in the middle. This CDR3 spans 12 amino acids. Looked up from germline, CDR1 is SGHRS and CDR2 is YFSETQ. CDR3 region: CASRRDNHEQFF. In nucleotides, the CDR3 is TGCGCCAGCAGGAGGGACAACCATGAGCAGTTCTTC.

This clonotype was seen a handful of times. The chain recombines TRBV6-5 with TRBJ2-3; D might be TRBD2 (6 bases). V was trimmed by 5 bases and J by 4 bases, leaving 19 bases between them. The CDR3 is 16 amino acids. Germline V CDR1 and CDR2: MNHEY, SVGAGI. The CDR3 region is CASSRSGSSDPDTQYF. CDR3 DNA sequence: TGTGCCAGCAGTCGATCTGGGTCTAGCGATCCAGATACGCAGTATTTT.

The chain combines TRBV28 with TRBJ1-1, with 10 bases that match TRBD1. CDR1 is MDHEN and CDR2 is SYDVKM in the germline V gene. V lost 2 bases and J lost 1; bases outside the gene matches: 16. The CDR3 length is 20 residues. CDR3 protein: CASSLPGTGDSGVANTEAFF. In nucleotides, the CDR3 is TGTGCCAGCAGTTTACCCGGGACAGGGGATTCCGGTGTTGCGAACACTGAAGCTTTCTTT.